This TCR beta chain was retrieved from a study of cytomegalovirus exposure and HLA in healthy donors. About this clone itself: No antigen is known for it.

The J segment lost 7 bases and the V segment lost 4 bases, leaving 6 bases of the junction unmatched. Per the germline V gene, CDR1 is SQVTM and CDR2 is ANQGSEA. This CDR3 is 13 amino acids long. General observations from the study: TCR beta chains numbering some 150 were designated cytomegalovirus-associated. Per published reports, the classifier diagnosed cytomegalovirus status with high specificity and sensitivity. DRB1 had the most TCR associations and HLA-C the fewest, a later analysis found, with rates varying by HLA locus.

PCR involved 60 Vbeta and 13 Jbeta primers. Libraries were prepared by immunoSEQ multiplex PCR; TCRdb keeps only in-frame clonotypes and omits some of them. The sample carries tens of thousands of clones, approximately 90% recorded once. The V gene is TRBV29-1, the J gene TRBJ2-2; 7 nucleotides align to TRBD1. The sample was PBMCs. The TCR was taken from a woman aged 40 to 50 in good health and CMV-seropositive. CDR3 bases: TGCAGCGTTGGGCAGGGGGTCAGCGGGGAGCTGTTTTTT. It translates to CSVGQGVSGELFF.